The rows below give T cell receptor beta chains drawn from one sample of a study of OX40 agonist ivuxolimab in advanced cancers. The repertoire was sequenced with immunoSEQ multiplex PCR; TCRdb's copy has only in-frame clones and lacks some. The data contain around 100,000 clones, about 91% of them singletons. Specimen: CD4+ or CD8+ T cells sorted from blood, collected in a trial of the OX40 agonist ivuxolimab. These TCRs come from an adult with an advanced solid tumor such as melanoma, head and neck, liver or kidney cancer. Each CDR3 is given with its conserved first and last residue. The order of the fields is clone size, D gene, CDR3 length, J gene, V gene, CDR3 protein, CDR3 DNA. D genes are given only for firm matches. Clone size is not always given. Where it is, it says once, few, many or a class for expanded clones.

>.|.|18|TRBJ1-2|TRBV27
CASSLSPRQVRANYGYTF
TGTGCCAGCAGTTTATCACCCCGACAGGTCCGAGCTAACTATGGCTACACCTTC
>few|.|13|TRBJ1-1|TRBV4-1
CASSQAGRPEAFF
TGCGCCAGCAGCCAAGCCGGGAGGCCTGAAGCTTTCTTT
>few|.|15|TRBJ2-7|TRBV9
CASSVDGVGTNEQYF
TGTGCCAGCAGCGTAGACGGGGTGGGCACAAACGAGCAGTACTTC
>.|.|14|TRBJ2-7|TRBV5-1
CASRRDGLSYEQYF
TGCGCCAGCAGGAGGGACGGACTCTCCTACGAGCAGTACTTC
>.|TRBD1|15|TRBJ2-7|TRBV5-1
CASSPMTGVLYEQYF
TGCGCCAGCAGCCCCATGACAGGGGTTCTCTACGAGCAGTACTTC
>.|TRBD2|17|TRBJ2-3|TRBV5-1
CASSLGLAGGITDTQYF
TGCGCCAGCAGCTTGGGACTAGCGGGAGGGATCACAGATACGCAGTATTTT
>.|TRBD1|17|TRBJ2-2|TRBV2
CASSERGTGSNTGELFF
TGTGCCAGCAGTGAAAGGGGGACAGGGAGCAACACCGGGGAGCTGTTTTTT
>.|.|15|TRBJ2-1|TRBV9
CASSVGTLTYNEQFF
TGTGCCAGCAGCGTAGGTACCCTTACCTACAATGAGCAGTTCTTC
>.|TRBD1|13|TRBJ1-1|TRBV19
CASSIGQGTEAFF
TGTGCCAGTAGTATTGGACAGGGCACTGAAGCTTTCTTT
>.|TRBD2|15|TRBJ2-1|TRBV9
CASTEGLAGVNEQFF
TGTGCCAGCACCGAGGGACTAGCGGGAGTAAATGAGCAGTTCTTC
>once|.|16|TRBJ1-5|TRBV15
CATSRDRQGSNQPQHF
TGTGCCACCAGCAGAGATCGCCAGGGGAGCAATCAGCCCCAGCATTTT
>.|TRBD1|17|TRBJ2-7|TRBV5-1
CASSLGPGGSTSYEQYF
TGCGCCAGCAGCCTGGGCCCAGGGGGTTCCACCAGCTACGAGCAGTACTTC
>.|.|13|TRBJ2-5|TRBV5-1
CASSIQALETQYF
TGCGCCAGCAGCATTCAGGCTTTGGAGACCCAGTACTTC
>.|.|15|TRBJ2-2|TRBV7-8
CASSPNRVTTGELFF
TGTGCCAGCAGCCCCAACCGGGTTACCACCGGGGAGCTGTTTTTT
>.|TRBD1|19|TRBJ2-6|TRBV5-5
CASSFRGQLRNSGANVLTF
TGTGCCAGCAGCTTCAGGGGACAGTTGAGAAACTCTGGGGCCAACGTCCTGACTTTC
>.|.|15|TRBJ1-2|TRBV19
CASSTQAKANYGYTF
TGTGCCAGTAGTACCCAGGCGAAAGCTAACTATGGCTACACCTTC
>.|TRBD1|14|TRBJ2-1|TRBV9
CASSPRQGLGEQFF
TGTGCCAGCAGCCCGCGACAGGGTCTTGGTGAGCAGTTCTTC
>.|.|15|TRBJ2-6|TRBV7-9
CASRSRGAGANVLTF
TGTGCCAGCAGAAGTCGCGGGGCTGGGGCCAACGTCCTGACTTTC
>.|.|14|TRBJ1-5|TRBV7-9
CASSLSGGNQPQHF
TGTGCCAGCAGCTTGAGTGGGGGCAATCAGCCCCAGCATTTT
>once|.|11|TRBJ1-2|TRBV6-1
CASSEDRAYTF
TGTGCCAGCAGTGAAGACAGGGCGTACACCTTC
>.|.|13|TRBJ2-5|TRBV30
CAWTDGTQETQYF
TGTGCCTGGACAGACGGAACCCAAGAGACCCAGTACTTC
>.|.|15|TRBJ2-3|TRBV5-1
CASSLALGSTDTQYF
TGCGCCAGCAGCTTGGCCCTGGGCAGCACAGATACGCAGTATTTT
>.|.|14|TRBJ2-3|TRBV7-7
CASSLGQSTDTQYF
TGTGCCAGCAGCTTAGGGCAGAGCACAGATACGCAGTATTTT
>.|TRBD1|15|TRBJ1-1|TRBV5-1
CASSLDPTGATEAFF
TGCGCCAGCAGCTTGGACCCGACAGGGGCTACTGAAGCTTTCTTT
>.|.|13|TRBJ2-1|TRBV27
CASRLRFGNEQFF
TGTGCCAGCAGGCTAAGATTTGGGAATGAGCAGTTCTTC
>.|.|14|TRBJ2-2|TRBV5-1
CASSPQGATGELFF
TGCGCCAGCAGCCCCCAGGGTGCAACCGGGGAGCTGTTTTTT
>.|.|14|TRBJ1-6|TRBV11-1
CASSPMSDNSPLHF
TGTGCCAGCAGCCCTATGTCAGATAATTCACCCCTCCACTTT
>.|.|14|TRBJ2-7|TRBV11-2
CASSLDVKSYEQYF
TGTGCCAGCAGCTTAGATGTCAAATCCTACGAGCAGTACTTC
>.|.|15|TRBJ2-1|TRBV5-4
CASGPRATKYNEQFF
TGTGCCAGCGGCCCAAGGGCTACCAAGTACAATGAGCAGTTCTTC
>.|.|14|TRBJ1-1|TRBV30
CACTQNLIHTEAFF
TGTGCCTGCACCCAGAACTTAATCCACACTGAAGCTTTCTTT
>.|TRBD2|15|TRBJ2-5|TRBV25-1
CASSDRLAGGETQYF
TGTGCCAGCAGTGATCGACTAGCGGGGGGAGAGACCCAGTACTTC
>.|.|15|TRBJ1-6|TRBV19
CASRGTETHNSPLHF
TGTGCCAGTAGAGGCACAGAGACACATAATTCACCCCTCCACTTT
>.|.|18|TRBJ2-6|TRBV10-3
CAIRGQGDPHPGANVLTF
TGTGCCATCAGGGGGCAGGGAGATCCCCATCCTGGGGCCAACGTCCTGACTTTC
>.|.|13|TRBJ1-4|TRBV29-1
CALAGGTNEKLFF
TGCGCCCTAGCGGGGGGGACTAATGAAAAACTGTTTTTT
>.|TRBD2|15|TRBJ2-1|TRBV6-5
CASRPSGGPHNEQFF
TGTGCCAGCAGGCCTAGCGGGGGGCCCCACAATGAGCAGTTCTTC
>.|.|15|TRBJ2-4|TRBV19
CASSINREAKNIQYF
TGTGCCAGTAGTATAAACAGGGAAGCCAAAAACATTCAGTACTTC
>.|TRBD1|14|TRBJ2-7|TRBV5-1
CASRAWDRADEQYF
TGCGCCAGCAGGGCTTGGGACAGGGCCGACGAGCAGTACTTC
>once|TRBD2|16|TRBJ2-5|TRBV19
CASSIDAGGHWETQYF
TGTGCCAGTAGTATAGATGCGGGAGGCCATTGGGAGACCCAGTACTTC
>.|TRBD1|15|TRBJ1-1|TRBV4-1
CASSPWGTVNTEAFF
TGCGCCAGCAGCCCGTGGGGGACAGTGAACACTGAAGCTTTCTTT
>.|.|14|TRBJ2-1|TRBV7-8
CASSLVADYNEQFF
TGTGCCAGCAGCTTAGTAGCGGATTACAATGAGCAGTTCTTC
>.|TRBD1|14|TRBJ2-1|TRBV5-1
CASVEGARGNEQFF
TGCGCCAGCGTCGAGGGGGCGAGGGGAAATGAGCAGTTCTTC
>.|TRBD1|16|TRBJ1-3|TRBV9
CASSVDRLRTGNTIYF
TGTGCCAGCAGCGTGGACAGGCTGCGGACTGGAAACACCATATATTTT
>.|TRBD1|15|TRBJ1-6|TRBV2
CASRDDRGDNSPLHF
TGTGCCAGCAGGGATGACAGGGGGGATAATTCACCCCTCCACTTT
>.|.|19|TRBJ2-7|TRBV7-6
CASSPNPLPSQVGGHEQYF
TGTGCCAGCAGCCCTAATCCGTTACCGTCGCAAGTGGGGGGCCACGAGCAGTACTTC
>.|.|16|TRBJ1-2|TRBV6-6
CASSYSSGVPHDGYTF
TGTGCCAGCAGTTACTCTTCCGGGGTTCCACATGACGGCTACACCTTC
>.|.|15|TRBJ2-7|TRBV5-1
CASMGDGVGSYEQYF
TGCGCCAGCATGGGAGATGGGGTGGGTTCCTACGAGCAGTACTTC
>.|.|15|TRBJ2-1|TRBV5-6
CASSPTGRPYNEQFF
TGTGCCAGCAGCCCCACCGGCCGACCCTACAATGAGCAGTTCTTC
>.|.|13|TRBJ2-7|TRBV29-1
CSVVRAGALEQYF
TGCAGCGTTGTCAGGGCAGGGGCCTTGGAGCAGTACTTC
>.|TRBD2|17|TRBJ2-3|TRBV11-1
CASSLSGLAGVGGTQYF
TGTGCCAGCAGCTTATCGGGACTAGCGGGGGTTGGTGGAACGCAGTATTTT
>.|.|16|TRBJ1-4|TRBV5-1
CASSLEMGRTNEKLFF
TGCGCCAGCAGCTTGGAGATGGGCAGGACTAATGAAAAACTGTTTTTT
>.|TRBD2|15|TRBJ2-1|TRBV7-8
CASSFGLAGEHEQFF
TGTGCCAGCAGCTTTGGGCTAGCGGGAGAGCATGAGCAGTTCTTC
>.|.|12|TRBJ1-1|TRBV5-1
CASSFSNTEAFF
TGCGCCAGCAGCTTCTCCAACACTGAAGCTTTCTTT
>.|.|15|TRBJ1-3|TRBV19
CASRPDGSSGNTIYF
TGTGCCAGTAGGCCTGACGGTTCCTCTGGAAACACCATATATTTT
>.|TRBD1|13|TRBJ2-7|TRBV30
CACKGQGGYEQYF
TGTGCCTGTAAGGGACAGGGTGGGTACGAGCAGTACTTC
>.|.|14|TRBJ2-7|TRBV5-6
CASLRLGDPYEQYF
TGTGCCAGTCTGAGATTGGGGGACCCCTACGAGCAGTACTTC
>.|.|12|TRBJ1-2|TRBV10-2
CASSEAGDGYTF
TGCGCCAGCAGTGAGGCCGGGGATGGCTACACCTTC
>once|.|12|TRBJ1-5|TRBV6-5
CASRTGNQPQHF
TGTGCCAGCCGGACAGGCAATCAGCCCCAGCATTTT
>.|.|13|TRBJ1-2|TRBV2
CASSEGRDHGYTF
TGTGCCAGCAGTGAGGGGAGGGATCATGGCTACACCTTC
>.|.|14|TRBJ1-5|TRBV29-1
CSVAVTTLDQPQHF
TGCAGCGTTGCTGTTACGACACTCGATCAGCCCCAGCATTTT
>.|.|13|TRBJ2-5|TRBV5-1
CASSLGNGETQYF
TGCGCCAGCAGCTTGGGGAATGGAGAGACCCAGTACTTC